This T cell receptor beta chain was captured in a study of blood T cell repertoires in COVID-19. The overall study: There were acute and convalescent COVID-19 samples, and they came from the United States, Italy and Spain. The analysed material was cDNA or gDNA that came from T cells, B-cell-depleted T cells, or PBMCs.

The CDR3 sequence is 16 residues long. V lost 5 bases to trimming and J lost 4 bases; unmatched junction nucleotides: 11. In germline, CDR1 is SGHVS, CDR2 FQNEAQ. As processed by the authors: Estimation of nucleated cell counts was performed using reference gene primer amplification. Repertoires were generated with immunoSEQ multiplex PCR, while TCRdb's copy carries only in-frame clones and drops some. That table furnishes V, J and clone size, whereas the DNA furnished D and trimming. This sample has 200,000 to 250,000 clones; around 90% occur once, and the top ten carry approximately 6.8%. The clonotype comes from a woman in her 70s with active or convalescent COVID-19. Sequenced material: peripheral blood. V is TRBV7-8 and J is TRBJ1-3, with 7 bases identical to TRBD1. As DNA, the CDR3 is TGTGCCAGCAGCCGTGAGACAGGGAGGTCGGGAAACACCATATATTTT. Protein: CASSRETGRSGNTIYF.